This T cell receptor beta chain emerged from a study of blood T cell repertoires in COVID-19. Overall study context: T cells, B-cell-depleted T cells, or PBMCs supplied cDNA or gDNA.

Contact with a PCR-confirmed or clinician-diagnosed COVID-19 case occurred within 2 weeks of entry. This CDR3 is 17 amino acids long. Germline CDR1 is SGHRS and CDR2 is YFSETQ. J lost 7 bases, V lost 4 bases, and 16 bases had no gene match. TCRdb keeps only in-frame clones here, not all; method: immunoSEQ multiplex PCR. The profile shows some 300,000 clones, roughly 90% of them singletons. The V and J genes are TRBV5-1 and TRBJ2-2; 7 bases fit TRBD2. The sample taken for sequencing was PBMCs or T cells enriched from blood (not recorded which). The origin of this receptor is a woman aged 45-65 years who had been exposed to COVID-19. The CDR3 region is CASSESLSGRAGGELFF. The CDR3 DNA reads as TGCGCCAGCAGCGAAAGTTTATCGGGGAGGGCCGGCGGGGAGCTGTTTTTT. The full variable domain, in which reference TRBV5-1 and TRBJ2-2 provide the parts outside the CDR3, is KAGVTQTPRYLIKTRGQQVTLSCSPISGHRSVSWYQQTPGQGLQFLFEYFSETQRNKGNFPGRFSGRQFSNSRSEMNVSTLELGDSALYLCASSESLSGRAGGELFFGEGSRLTVL.